The source of this T cell receptor beta chain is a study of T cell repertoires in cytomegalovirus infection. Overall study: Indications of both CMV infection and matching HLA type were provided by public TCR beta signatures. Study-wide results and caveats: The ex vivo response was dominated by HLA-C-restricted CMV-specific TCR beta clonotypes. Individuals carrying CMV plus the relevant HLA were identified by cumulative frequency of public TCR beta families.

Comment on this clonotype: Its antigen remains unidentified. Compared with germline, one end of the junction differs, possibly owing to a read error.

This CDR3 region has 15 residues. CDR1 and CDR2 (germline): SGDLS, YYNGEE. TCRdb called the reads again in MiXCR, with one record for every CDR3 protein. This table has 600,000 to 800,000 distinct CDR3 sequences, around 24% appearing once. This clonotype was sampled from a human donor in good health (CMV status not recorded). Some clones in this sample may be carry-over from other donors' samples. The V and J genes are TRBV9 and TRBJ1-4; D gene ambiguous. Sequenced sample: CD8+ T cells from PBMCs. As DNA, the CDR3 is TGCGCCAGCAGCGCCGGGGTTGCAACTAATGAAAAACTGTTTTTT. Residues: CASSAGVATNEKLFF.